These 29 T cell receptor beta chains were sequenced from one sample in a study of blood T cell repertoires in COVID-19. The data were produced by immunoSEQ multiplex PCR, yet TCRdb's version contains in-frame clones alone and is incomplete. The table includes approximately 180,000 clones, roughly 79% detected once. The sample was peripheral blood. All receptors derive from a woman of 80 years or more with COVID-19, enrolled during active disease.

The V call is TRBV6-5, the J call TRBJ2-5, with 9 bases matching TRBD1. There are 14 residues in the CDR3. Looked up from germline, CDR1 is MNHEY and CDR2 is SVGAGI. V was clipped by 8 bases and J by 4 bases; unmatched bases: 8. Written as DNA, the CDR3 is TGTGCCAGCGCCTACAGGGGGCAGGGAGAGACCCAGTACTTC. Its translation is CASAYRGQGETQYF.

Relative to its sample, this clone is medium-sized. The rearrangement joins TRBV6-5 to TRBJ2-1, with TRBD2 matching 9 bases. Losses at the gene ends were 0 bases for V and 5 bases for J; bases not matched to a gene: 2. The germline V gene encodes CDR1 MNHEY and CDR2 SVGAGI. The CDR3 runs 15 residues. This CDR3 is CASSYSTSGHNEQFF. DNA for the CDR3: TGTGCCAGCAGTTACTCGACTAGCGGCCACAATGAGCAGTTCTTC.

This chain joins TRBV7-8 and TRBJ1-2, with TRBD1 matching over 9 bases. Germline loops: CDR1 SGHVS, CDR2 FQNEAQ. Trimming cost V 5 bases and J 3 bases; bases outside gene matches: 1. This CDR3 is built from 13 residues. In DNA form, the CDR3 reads TGTGCCAGCAGCCGGGACAGGGACTATGGCTACACCTTC. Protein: CASSRDRDYGYTF.

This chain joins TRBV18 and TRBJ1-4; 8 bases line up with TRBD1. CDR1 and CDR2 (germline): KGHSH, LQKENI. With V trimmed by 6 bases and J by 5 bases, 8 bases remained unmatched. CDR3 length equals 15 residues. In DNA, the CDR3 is TGTGCCAGCTCCCAACAGGGGGGCGACAATGAAAAACTGTTTTTT. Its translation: CASSQQGGDNEKLFF.

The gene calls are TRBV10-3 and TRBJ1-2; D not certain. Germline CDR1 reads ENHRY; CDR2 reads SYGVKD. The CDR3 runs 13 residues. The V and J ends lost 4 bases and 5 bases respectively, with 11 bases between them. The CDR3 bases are TGTGCCATCAGTGTGGCAGAGGAATATGGCTACACCTTC. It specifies CAISVAEEYGYTF.

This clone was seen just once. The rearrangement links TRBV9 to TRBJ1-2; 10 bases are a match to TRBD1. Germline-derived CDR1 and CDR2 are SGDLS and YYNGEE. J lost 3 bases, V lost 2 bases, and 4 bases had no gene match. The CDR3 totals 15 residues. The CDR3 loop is CASSVGQGEYYGYTF. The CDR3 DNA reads TGTGCCAGCAGCGTCGGACAGGGGGAGTACTATGGCTACACCTTC.

CDR3 bases: TGTGCCAGCAGCCAAGACTACCCTAGCGGGGGCTCCTACAATGAGCAGTTCTTC. Translation: CASSQDYPSGGSYNEQFF. This rearrangement joins TRBV3-1 (or the pseudogene TRBV3-2) to TRBJ2-1; TRBD2 aligns across 10 bases. V shed 0 bases and J 0 bases; nucleotides not matched to a gene: 5. CDR3 length equals 18 residues. The germline V gene has CDR1 LGHDT and CDR2 YNNKEL (reference sequence).

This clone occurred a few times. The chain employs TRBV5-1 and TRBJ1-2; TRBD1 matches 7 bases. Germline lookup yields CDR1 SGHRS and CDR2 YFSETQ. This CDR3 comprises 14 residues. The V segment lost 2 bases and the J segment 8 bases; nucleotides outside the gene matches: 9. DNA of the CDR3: TGCGCCAGCAGCTTATCGACAGGGACTAGCGGCTACACCTTC. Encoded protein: CASSLSTGTSGYTF.

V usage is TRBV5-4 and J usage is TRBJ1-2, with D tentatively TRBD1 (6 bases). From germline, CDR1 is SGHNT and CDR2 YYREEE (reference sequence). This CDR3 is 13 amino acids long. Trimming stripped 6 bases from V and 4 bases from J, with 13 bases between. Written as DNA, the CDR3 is TGTGCCAGCACCCCTGTAGGGGGCTATGGCTACACCTTC. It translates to CASTPVGGYGYTF.

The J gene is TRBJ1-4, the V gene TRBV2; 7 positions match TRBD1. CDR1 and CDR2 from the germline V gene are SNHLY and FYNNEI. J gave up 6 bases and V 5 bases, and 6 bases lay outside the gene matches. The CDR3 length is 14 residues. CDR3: CASSLQGYYEKLFF. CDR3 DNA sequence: TGTGCCAGCAGTCTACAGGGGTATTATGAAAAACTGTTTTTT.

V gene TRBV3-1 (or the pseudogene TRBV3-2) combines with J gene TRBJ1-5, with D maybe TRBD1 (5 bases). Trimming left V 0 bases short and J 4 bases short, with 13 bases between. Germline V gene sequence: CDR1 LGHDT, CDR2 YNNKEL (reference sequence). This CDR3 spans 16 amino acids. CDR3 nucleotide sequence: TGTGCCAGCAGCCAAGATATTGGGGCTTCTAATCAGCCCCAGCATTTT. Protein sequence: CASSQDIGASNQPQHF.

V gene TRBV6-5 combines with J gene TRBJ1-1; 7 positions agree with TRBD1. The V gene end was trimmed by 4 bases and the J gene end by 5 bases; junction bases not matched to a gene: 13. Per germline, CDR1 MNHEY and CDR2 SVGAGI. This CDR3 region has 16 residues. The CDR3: CASSSKVYRGATEAFF. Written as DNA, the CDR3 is TGTGCCAGCAGTTCGAAGGTTTACAGGGGAGCTACTGAAGCTTTCTTT.

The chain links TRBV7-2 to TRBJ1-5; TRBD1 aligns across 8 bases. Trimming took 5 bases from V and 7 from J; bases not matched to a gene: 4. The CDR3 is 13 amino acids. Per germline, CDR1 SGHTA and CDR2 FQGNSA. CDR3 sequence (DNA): TGTGCCAGCAGCGCCGGACAGGGCCAGCCCCAGCATTTT. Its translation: CASSAGQGQPQHF.

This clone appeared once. The CDR3 bases are TGCAGCGCAGAGACCACCGGGACTTCCAACTACGAGCAGTACTTC. As protein: CSAETTGTSNYEQYF. The gene calls are TRBV29-1 and TRBJ2-7; weak D call: TRBD2 (6 bases). V gave up 7 bases and J gave up 3 bases, with 22 bases separating them. In germline, CDR1 is SQVTM, CDR2 ANQGSEA. This CDR3 is 15 amino acids long.

The CDR3 reads CSVEAGDRGPGELFF. CDR3 DNA: TGCAGCGTTGAGGCCGGGGACAGGGGGCCCGGGGAGCTGTTTTTT. The chain couples TRBV29-1 to TRBJ2-2; 12 bases fit TRBD1. The V gene end was trimmed by 3 bases and the J gene end by 6 bases; junction bases not matched to a gene: 5. The CDR3 extends over 15 amino acids. Germline values: CDR1 SQVTM, CDR2 ANQGSEA.

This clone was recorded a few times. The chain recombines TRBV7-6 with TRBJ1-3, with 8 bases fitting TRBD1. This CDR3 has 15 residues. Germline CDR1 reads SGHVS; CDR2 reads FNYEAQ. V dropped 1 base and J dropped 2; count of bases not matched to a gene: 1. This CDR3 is CASSLGTGPGNTIYF. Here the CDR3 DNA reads TGTGCCAGCAGCTTAGGGACAGGGCCTGGAAACACCATATATTTT.

DNA for the CDR3: TGTGCCATAGGTAGAGGGTCGGAAGAGACCCAGTACTTC. It encodes CAIGRGSEETQYF. V gene TRBV6-5 combines with J gene TRBJ2-5; D might be TRBD2 (5 bases). The CDR3 extends over 13 amino acids. Germline CDR1 MNHEY, CDR2 SVGAGI. Trimming shortened V by 10 bases and J by 3 bases, and 15 bases separated the two germline ends.

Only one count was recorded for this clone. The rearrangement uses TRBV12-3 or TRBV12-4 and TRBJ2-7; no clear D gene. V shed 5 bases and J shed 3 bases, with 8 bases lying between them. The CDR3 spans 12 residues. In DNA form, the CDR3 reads TGTGCCAGCAGTCTACGTCTCTACGAGCAGTACTTC. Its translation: CASSLRLYEQYF.

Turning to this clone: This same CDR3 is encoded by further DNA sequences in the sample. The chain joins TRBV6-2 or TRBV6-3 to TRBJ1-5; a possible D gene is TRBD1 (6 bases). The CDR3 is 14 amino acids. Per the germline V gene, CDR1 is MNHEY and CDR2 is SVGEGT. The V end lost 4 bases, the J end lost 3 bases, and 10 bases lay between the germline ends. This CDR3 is CASSLQGVNQPQHF. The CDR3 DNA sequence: TGTGCCAGCAGTTTACAGGGTGTCAATCAGCCCCAGCATTTT.

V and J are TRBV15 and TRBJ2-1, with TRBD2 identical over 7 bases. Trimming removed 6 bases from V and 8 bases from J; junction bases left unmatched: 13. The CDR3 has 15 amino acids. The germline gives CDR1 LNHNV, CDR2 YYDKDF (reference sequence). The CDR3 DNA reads TGTGCCACCAGGGGAGGAGCGGGAAAGGTCCATGAGCAGTTCTTC. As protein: CATRGGAGKVHEQFF. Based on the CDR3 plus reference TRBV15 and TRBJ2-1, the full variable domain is DAMVIQNPRYQVTQFGKPVTLSCSQTLNHNVMYWYQQKSSQAPKLLFHYYDKDFNNEADTPDNFQSRRPNTSFCFLDIRSPGLGDTAMYLCATRGGAGKVHEQFFGPGTRLTVL.

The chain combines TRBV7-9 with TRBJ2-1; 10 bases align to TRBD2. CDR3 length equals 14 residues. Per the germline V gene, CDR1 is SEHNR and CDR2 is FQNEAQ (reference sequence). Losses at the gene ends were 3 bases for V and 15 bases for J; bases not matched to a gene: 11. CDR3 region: CASSFILAGAATFF. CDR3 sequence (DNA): TGTGCCAGCAGCTTTATTCTAGCGGGAGCCGCGACGTTCTTC. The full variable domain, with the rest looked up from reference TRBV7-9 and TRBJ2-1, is DTGVSQNPRHKITKRGQNVTFRCDPISEHNRLYWYRQTLGQGPEFLTYFQNEAQLEKSRLLSDRFSAERPKGSFSTLEIQRTEQGDSAMYLCASSFILAGAATFFGPGTRLTVL.

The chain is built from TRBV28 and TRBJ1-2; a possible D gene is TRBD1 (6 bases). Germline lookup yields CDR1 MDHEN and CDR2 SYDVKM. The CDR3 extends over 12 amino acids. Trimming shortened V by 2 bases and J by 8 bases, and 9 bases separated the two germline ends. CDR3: CASSLDDRGYTF. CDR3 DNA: TGTGCCAGCAGTTTAGACGACAGGGGCTACACCTTC.

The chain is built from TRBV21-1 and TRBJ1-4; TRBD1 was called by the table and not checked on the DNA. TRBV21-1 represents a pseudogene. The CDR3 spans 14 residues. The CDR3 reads CASSRGDSNEKLFF. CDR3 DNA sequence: TGTGCCAGCAGCAGGGGCGATTCCAATGAAAAACTGTTTTTT.

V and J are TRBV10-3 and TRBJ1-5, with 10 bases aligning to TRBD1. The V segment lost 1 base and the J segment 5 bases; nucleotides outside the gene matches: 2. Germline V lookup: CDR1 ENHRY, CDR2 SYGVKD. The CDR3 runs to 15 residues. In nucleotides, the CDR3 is TGTGCCATCAGTGAGTTTGGGACAGGGGATCAGCCCCAGCATTTT. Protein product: CAISEFGTGDQPQHF.

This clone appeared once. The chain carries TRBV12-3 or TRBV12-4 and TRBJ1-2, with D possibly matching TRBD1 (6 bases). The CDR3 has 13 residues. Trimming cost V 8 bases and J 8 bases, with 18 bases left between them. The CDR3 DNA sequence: TGTGCCAGCCGAACCACAGGGCCGTGGGGCTACACCTTC. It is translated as CASRTTGPWGYTF.

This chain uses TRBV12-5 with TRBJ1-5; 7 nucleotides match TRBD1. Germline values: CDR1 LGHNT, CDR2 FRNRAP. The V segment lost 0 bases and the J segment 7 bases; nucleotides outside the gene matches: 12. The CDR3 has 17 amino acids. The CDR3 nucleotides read TGTGCTAGTGGTTTGGTACTTGGCAGGGGGTACGGCCAGCCCCAGCATTTT. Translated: CASGLVLGRGYGQPQHF.

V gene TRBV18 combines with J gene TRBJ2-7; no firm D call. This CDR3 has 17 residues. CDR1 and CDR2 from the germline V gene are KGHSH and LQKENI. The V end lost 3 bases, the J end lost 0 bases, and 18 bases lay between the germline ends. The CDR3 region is CASSPSAVGVLSYEQYF. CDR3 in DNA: TGTGCCAGCTCACCTAGTGCCGTGGGCGTCCTCTCCTACGAGCAGTACTTC.

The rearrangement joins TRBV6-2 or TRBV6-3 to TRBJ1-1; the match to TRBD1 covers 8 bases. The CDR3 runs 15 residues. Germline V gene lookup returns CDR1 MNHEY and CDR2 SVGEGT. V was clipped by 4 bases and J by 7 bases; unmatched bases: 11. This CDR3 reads CASSCLDRDRFEAFF. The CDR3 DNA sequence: TGTGCCAGCAGTTGCTTGGACAGGGACCGCTTTGAAGCTTTCTTT.

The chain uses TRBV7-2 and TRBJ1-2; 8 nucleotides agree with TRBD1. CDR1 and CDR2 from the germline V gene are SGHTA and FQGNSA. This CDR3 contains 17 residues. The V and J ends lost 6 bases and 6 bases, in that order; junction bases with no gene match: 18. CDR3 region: CASRPRDRPWTTNGYTF. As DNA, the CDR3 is TGTGCCAGCAGACCCCGGGACAGGCCCTGGACCACTAATGGCTACACCTTC.